The clone carrying this T cell receptor beta chain was seen ten or more times. What it recognizes is unknown. This sample is part of a study of CD8 T cells in ankylosing spondylitis. Findings and limits, study-wide: Disease-associated clones were CD8+ and fairly uncommon in peripheral blood. Earlier studies detected some motif variants in reactive arthritis synovial fluid and blood. Seemingly characteristic of ankylosing spondylitis blood was a TCR beta motif consisting of eight highly homologous variants.

Via MiXCR, TCRdb re-called the 5' RACE reads, giving one row per CDR3 protein. The data show more than 150,000 distinct CDR3 sequences, with 13% seen just once and approximately 10% held by the top ten. This CDR3 region has 13 residues. Deletions cut 3 bases from V and 1 base from J, with 8 bases between. CDR1 is SGDLS and CDR2 is YYNGEE in the germline V gene. The material sequenced was blood, either unsorted or a sorted T cell fraction (not recorded which). This chain joins TRBV9 and TRBJ2-7, with D possibly matching TRBD2 (6 bases). This TCR came from a female donor with ankylosing spondylitis or in good health (not recorded which). CDR3 coding DNA: TGTGCCAGCAGCGCCCGGGAGTCCTACGAGCAGTACTTC. Translated, it gives CASSARESYEQYF.